This T cell receptor (beta chain) stems from a study of regulatory T cells in long-lasting Graves disease. About the study: The study counted Graves' disease as persistent given over 5 years of antithyroid drugs and positive TSH receptor antibodies. Study results and limitations: New patients shared 970 or so public clonotypes, and persistent patients shared more, with under 3,500.

Time point given: persistent/refractory GD, antithyroid drugs over 5 years with positive TRAb. The authors made the TCR library using RNA they extracted from PBMCs. Trimming stripped 7 bases from V and 2 bases from J, with 15 bases between. This CDR3 contains 14 residues. The germline V gene encodes CDR1 SNHLY and CDR2 FYNNEI. Library construction for TCR beta used iRepertoire HTBI primers and Arm-PCR of CDR3 regions. Each CDR3 protein is one row after TCRdb ran MiXCR on the multiplex PCR reads. This table holds more than 350,000 distinct CDR3 sequences, approximately 22% found once. This clonotype was observed at least ten times. The antigen remains undetermined.

The sequenced sample was peripheral blood mononuclear cells (PBMCs), obtained when the disease was refractory, from a patient treated with antithyroid drugs. The receptor comes from a female donor with Graves disease. The V gene is TRBV2, the J gene TRBJ2-7; TRBD1 might be the D (6 bases). CDR3 protein: CASKAFWDTYEQYF. In nucleotides, the CDR3 is TGTGCCAGCAAAGCATTTTGGGACACCTACGAGCAGTACTTC.